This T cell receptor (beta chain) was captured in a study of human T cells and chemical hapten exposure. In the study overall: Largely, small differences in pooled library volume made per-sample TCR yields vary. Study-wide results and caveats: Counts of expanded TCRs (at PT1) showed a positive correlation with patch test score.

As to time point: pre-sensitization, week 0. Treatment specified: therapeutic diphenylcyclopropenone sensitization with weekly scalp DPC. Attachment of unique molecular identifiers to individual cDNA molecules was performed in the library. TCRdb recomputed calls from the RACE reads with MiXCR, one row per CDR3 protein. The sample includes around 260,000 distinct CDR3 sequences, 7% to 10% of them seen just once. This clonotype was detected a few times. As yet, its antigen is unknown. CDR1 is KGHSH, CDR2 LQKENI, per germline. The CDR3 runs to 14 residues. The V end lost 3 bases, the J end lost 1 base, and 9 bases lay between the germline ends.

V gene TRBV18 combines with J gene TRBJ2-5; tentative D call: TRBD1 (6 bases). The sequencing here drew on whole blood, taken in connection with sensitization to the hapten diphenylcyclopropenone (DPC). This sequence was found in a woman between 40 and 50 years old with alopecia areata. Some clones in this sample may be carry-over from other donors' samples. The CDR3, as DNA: TGTGCCAGCTCACCTGGGGACATCCAAGAGACCCAGTACTTC. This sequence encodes CASSPGDIQETQYF.